Listed here is a single T cell receptor (beta chain). This receptor's antigen is unknown. The sample is drawn from a study of CXCR3-negative and CXCR3-positive naive CD8 T cells (dated by TCRdb to between 2018 and 2021). Turning to the overall study: Roughly 150 million TRB reads were obtained in total, roughly 1.5 +/- 0.3 million reads per library. Naive subsets from about 5 donors and memory cells from 3 donors were included in the TRBV-TRBJ cluster analysis. Diversity and physicochemical repertoire analyses covered about a dozen donors pooled from two independent experiments. Here is what the overall study found, with its caveats: TRB CDR3s from CXCR3-positive naive cells showed higher hydrophobicity (lower Kidera factor 4), lower energy, and higher strength and volume indices than CXCR3-negative naive cells. Comparably high repertoire diversity was found in both naive subsets, whereas much lower repertoire diversity was found in memory CD8+ T cells. TRBV-TRBJ usage was similar between naive CXCR3-negative and CXCR3-positive cells from the same donor, while memory cells showed distinct patterns. Freshly isolated PBMCs were used for most assays because CXCR3 expression partially decreased after cryopreservation. Because surface CD5, which is linked to self-reactivity in mice, was comparable between the naive subsets, TCR interaction strength was also inferred from TRB CDR3 physicochemical properties.

The cysteine opens and the phenylalanine closes a CDR3 of 16 amino acids. DNA is not recorded here. According to the germline V gene (reference sequence), CDR1 reads LNHDA and CDR2 reads SQIVND. Sequencing used a NextSeq 550. The Human TCR Profiling Kit (MiLaboratory) was used to make UMI-labeled 5' RACE TRB cDNA libraries. The full amount of extracted RNA was used for cDNA synthesis, and the full amount of resulting cDNA was used for PCR amplification. Libraries were prepared in parallel with an identical number of PCR cycles. The original pipeline was this. With a minimum of two reads required per UMI, MIGEC and MiXCR pulled out about 50,000 +/- 10,000 unique UMI-labeled TRB cDNA molecules from each library. On average, approximately 40,000 +/- 10,000 functional in-frame TRB CDR3 nucleotide clonotypes lacking stop codons were found per library. After downsampling to 5000 UMI-labeled TRB molecules per sample, diversity metrics, including normalized Shannon-Wiener and Chao1, were computed in VDJtools. For the central five CDR3 residues, VDJtools calculated physicochemical properties weighted by clonotype size, namely interaction energy, strength, volume and Kidera factor 4. Once TCRdb had reprocessed the reads, it stored one entry per CDR3 protein sequence and supplied no DNA. In this record, the V and J calls reflect TCRdb's handling and not the investigators' own analysis. The record for this sample contains around 120,000 distinct CDR3 sequences. Of the sample, roughly 0.6% falls within the top ten clones.

Each CD8+ T cell subset was flow-sorted in triplicate, and 300,000 or so cells per subset were placed directly into RLT lysis buffer. Naive CD8+ T cells were defined stringently as CD45RO-CCR7+CD27+CD95- to exclude memory contaminants. Standard density gradient centrifugation was used to isolate peripheral blood mononuclear cells from buffy coats. Naive CXCR3-negative and CXCR3-positive CD8+ T cells were flow-sorted on a FACSAria III. Total RNA was extracted from sorted cells using an RNeasy Mini Kit. The receptor was isolated from a human donor in good health. Some clones in this sample may be carry-over from other donors' samples. The chain joins TRBV19 to TRBJ2-1; the TRBD1 assignment by TCRdb is unverifiable without DNA. The sample taken for sequencing was naive CXCR3+ CD8+ T cells from blood. This specimen's cell subset or site label, per the study, means: CD45RO-CCR7+CD27+CD95- naive CD8+ T cells expressing CXCR3 (TNR3+). The CDR3 reads CASSYSGGGTWNEQFF.